This T cell receptor (beta chain) comes out of a study of blood T cell repertoires in COVID-19. Study background: Acute-phase and convalescent COVID-19 samples originated in the United States, Italy and Spain. T cells, B-cell-depleted T cells, or PBMCs provided the cDNA or gDNA that served as material.

Using immunoSEQ multiplex PCR, the repertoire was profiled, and TCRdb retains in-frame clones only, with some absent. The sample holds approximately 120,000 clones, around nine tenths seen once. Germline V CDR1 and CDR2: SQVTM, ANQGSEA. The V end was cut by 8 bases, the J end by 6 bases, with 19 bases between. The CDR3 length is 13 residues. The sample consisted of peripheral blood. The receptor comes from a woman older than 75 with acute or convalescent COVID-19. The gene calls are TRBV29-1 and TRBJ1-2; D not resolved. CDR3 coding DNA: TGCAGCCATGTTATTGAGGGAGTTGATGGCTACACCTTC. Protein product: CSHVIEGVDGYTF.